The T cell receptor (beta chain) described here comes from a study of blood T cell repertoires in COVID-19. Overall study context: From T cells, B-cell-depleted T cells, or PBMCs came the material, which was cDNA or gDNA.

Clones were sequenced by immunoSEQ multiplex PCR, and TCRdb holds only the in-frame ones, with some missing. The sample lists 250,000 to 400,000 clones, 90% occurring once. The receptor was isolated from a man in his fifties or sixties who had recovered from COVID-19. What was sequenced was PBMCs or T cells enriched from blood (not recorded which).

In nucleotides, the CDR3 is TGTGCCAGCAGCGTGAATGATAGGATGGTAGCGGGACTGGGCACTGTTAATGAGCAGTTCTTC. Its translation: CASSVNDRMVAGLGTVNEQFF. The chain combines TRBV9 with TRBJ2-1; 8 bases fit TRBD2. Germline values: CDR1 SGDLS, CDR2 YYNGEE. There are 21 residues in the CDR3. The ends lost 2 bases at V and 7 bases at J; junction bases unmatched: 26.